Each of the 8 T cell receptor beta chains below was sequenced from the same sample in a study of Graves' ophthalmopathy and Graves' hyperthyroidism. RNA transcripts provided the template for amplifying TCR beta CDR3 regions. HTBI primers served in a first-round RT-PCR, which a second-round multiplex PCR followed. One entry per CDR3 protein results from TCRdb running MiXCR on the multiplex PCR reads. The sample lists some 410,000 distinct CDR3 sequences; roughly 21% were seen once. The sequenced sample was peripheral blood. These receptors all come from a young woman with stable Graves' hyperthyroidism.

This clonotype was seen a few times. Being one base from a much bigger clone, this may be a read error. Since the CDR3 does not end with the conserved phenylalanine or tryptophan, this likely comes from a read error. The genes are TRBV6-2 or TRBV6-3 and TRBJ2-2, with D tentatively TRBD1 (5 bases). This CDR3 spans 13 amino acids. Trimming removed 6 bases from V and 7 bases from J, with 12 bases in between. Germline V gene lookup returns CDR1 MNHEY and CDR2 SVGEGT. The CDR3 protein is CASRLQGGGELFL. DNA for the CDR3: TGTGCCAGCAGACTGCAGGGTGGCGGGGAGCTGTTTTTG.

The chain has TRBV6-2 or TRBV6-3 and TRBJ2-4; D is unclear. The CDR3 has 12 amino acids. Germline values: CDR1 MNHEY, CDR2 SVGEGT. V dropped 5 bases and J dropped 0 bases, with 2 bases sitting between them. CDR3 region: CASSQAKNIQYF. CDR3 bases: TGTGCCAGCAGTCAAGCCAAAAACATTCAGTACTTC.

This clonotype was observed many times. CDR3 residues: CSVEVGYGQPQHF. The CDR3 DNA follows: TGCAGCGTTGAAGTCGGATATGGTCAGCCCCAGCATTTT. The rearrangement joins TRBV29-1 to TRBJ1-5; D is ambiguous. The CDR3 is made up of 13 amino acids. The germline V and J ends were trimmed by 1 base and 6 bases, with 10 bases remaining between them. The germline V gene has CDR1 SQVTM and CDR2 ANQGSEA. The whole variable domain, remainder taken from reference TRBV29-1 and TRBJ1-5, is SAVISQKPSRDICQRGTSLTIQCQVDSQVTMMFWYRQQPGQSLTLIATANQGSEATYESGFVIDKFPISRPNLTFSTLTVSNMSPEDSSIYLCSVEVGYGQPQHFGDGTRLSIL.

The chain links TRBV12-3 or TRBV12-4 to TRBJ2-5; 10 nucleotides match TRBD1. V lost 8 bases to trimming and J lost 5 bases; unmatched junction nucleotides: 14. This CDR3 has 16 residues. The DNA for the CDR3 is TGTGCCAGCGCGAAGGGGGACAGGGGAGATGAGGAGACCCAGTACTTC. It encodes CASAKGDRGDEETQYF.

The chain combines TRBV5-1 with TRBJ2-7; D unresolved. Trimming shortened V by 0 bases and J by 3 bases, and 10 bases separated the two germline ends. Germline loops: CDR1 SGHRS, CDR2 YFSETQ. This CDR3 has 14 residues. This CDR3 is CASSLESVFYEQYF. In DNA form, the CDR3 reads TGCGCCAGCAGCTTGGAGTCAGTTTTCTACGAGCAGTACTTC.

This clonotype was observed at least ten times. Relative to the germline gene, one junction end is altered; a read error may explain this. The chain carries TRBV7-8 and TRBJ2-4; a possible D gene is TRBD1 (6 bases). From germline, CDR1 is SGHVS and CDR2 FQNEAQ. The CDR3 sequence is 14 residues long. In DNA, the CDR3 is TGTGCCAGCAGCTTATGGGGGCCCAAAAACATTAAGTACTTC. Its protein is CASSLWGPKNIKYF.

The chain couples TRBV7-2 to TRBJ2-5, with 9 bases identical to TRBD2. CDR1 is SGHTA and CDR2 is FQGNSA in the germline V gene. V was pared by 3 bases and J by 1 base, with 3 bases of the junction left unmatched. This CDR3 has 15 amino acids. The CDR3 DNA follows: TGTGCCAGCAGCTTGGCGGGAGGGACCCAAGAGACCCAGTACTTC. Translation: CASSLAGGTQETQYF.

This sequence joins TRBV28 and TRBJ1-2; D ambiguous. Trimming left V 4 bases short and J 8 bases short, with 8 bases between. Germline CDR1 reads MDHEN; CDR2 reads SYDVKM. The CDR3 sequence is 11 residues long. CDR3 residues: CASSSPGGYTF. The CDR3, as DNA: TGTGCCAGCAGTTCTCCTGGAGGCTACACCTTC.